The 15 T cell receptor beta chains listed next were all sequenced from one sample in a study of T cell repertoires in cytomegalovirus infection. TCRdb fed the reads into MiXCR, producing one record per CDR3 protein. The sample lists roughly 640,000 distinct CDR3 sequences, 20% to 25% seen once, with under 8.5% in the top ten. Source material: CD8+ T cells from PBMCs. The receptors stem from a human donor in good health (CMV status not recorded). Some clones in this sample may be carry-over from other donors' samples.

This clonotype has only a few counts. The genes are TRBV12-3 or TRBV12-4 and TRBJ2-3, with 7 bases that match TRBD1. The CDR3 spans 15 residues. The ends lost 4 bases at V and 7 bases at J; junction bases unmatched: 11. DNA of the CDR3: TGTGCCAGCAGTTCGAAAGGGGGCCAGAAGTATACGCAGTATTTT. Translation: CASSSKGGQKYTQYF.

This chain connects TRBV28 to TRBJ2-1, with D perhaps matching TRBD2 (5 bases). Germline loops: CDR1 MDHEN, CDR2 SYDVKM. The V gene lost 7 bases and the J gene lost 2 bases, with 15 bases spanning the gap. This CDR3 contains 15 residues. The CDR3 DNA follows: TGTGCCAGCAACCCAACGGGGTACCCCTACAATGAGCAGTTCTTC. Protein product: CASNPTGYPYNEQFF.

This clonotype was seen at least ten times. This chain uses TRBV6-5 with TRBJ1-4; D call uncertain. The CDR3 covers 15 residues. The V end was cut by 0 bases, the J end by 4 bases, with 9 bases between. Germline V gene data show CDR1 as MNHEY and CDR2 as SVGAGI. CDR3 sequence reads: CASSYSTGLNEKLFF. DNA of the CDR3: TGTGCCAGCAGTTACTCGACCGGGCTTAATGAAAAACTGTTTTTT.

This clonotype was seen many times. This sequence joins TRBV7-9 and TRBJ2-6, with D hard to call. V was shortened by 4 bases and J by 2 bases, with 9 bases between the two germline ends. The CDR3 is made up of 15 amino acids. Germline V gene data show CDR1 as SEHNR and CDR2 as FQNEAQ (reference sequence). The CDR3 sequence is CASSSRNAGANVLTF. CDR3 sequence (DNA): TGTGCCAGCAGCTCCCGGAACGCTGGGGCCAACGTCCTGACTTTC.

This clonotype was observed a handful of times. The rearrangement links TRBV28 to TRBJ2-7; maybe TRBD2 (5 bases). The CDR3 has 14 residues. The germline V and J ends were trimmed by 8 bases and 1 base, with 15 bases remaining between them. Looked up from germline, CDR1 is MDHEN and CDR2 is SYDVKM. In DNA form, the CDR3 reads TGTGCCAGCTGCCTTCGCGGGCTATCCTACGAGCAGTACGTC. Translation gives CASCLRGLSYEQYV.

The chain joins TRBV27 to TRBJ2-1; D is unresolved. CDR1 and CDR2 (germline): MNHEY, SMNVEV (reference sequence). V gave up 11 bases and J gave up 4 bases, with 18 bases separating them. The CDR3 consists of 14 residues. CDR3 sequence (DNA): TGTGCCTCATCCCGAAGGGCGACATACAATGAGCAGTTCTTC. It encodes CASSRRATYNEQFF.

CDR3 residues: CASSLAKYYDRGNTEAFF. DNA of the CDR3: TGTGCCAGCAGCTTAGCGAAGTACTACGACAGGGGAAACACTGAAGCTTTCTTT. The rearrangement links TRBV7-9 to TRBJ1-1; 8 nucleotides match TRBD1. This CDR3 region has 18 residues. V was clipped by 0 bases and J by 2 bases; unmatched bases: 11. Germline V CDR1 and CDR2: SEHNR, FQNEAQ (reference sequence).

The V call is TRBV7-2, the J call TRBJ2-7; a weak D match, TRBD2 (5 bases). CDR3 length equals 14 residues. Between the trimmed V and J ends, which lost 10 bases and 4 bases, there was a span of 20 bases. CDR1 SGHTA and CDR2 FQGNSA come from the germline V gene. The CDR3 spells CATSTERVKYEQYF. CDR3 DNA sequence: TGTGCCACATCCACAGAGAGGGTGAAGTACGAGCAGTACTTC.

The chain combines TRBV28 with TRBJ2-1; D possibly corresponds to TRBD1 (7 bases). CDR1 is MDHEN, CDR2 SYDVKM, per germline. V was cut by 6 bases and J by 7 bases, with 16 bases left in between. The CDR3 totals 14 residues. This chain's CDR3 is CASSPAGQPNEQFF. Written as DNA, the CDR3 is TGTGCCAGCAGCCCCGCGGGACAGCCGAATGAGCAGTTCTTC.

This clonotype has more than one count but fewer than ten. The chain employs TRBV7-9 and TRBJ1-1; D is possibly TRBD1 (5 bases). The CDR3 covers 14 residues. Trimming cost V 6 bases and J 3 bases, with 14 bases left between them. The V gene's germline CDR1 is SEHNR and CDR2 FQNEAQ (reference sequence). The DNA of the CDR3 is TGTGCCAGCAGACCCCCAGGGAGGTACACTGAAGCTTTCTTT. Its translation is CASRPPGRYTEAFF.

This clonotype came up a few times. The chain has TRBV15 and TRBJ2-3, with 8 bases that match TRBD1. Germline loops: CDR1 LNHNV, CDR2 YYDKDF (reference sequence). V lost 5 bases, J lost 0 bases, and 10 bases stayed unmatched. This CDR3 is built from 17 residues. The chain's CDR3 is CATSAWTGIASTDTQYF. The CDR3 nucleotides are TGTGCCACCAGCGCCTGGACAGGGATAGCTAGCACAGATACGCAGTATTTT.

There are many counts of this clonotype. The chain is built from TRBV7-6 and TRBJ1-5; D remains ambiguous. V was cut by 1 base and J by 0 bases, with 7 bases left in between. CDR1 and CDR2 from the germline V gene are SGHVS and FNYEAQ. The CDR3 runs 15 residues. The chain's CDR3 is CASSLGHFSNQPQHF. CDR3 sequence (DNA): TGTGCCAGCAGCTTAGGTCATTTTAGCAATCAGCCCCAGCATTTT.

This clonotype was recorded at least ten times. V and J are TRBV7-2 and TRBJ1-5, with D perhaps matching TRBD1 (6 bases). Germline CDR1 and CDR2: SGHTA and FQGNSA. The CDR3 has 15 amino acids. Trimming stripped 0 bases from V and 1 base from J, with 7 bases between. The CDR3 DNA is TGTGCCAGCAGCTTAGCGGACAGAAGCAATCAGCCCCAGCATTTT. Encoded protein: CASSLADRSNQPQHF.

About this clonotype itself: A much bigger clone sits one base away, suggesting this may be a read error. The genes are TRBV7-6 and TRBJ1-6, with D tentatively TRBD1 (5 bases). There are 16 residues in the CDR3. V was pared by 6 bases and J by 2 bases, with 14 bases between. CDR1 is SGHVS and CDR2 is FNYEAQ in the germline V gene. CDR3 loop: CASSYDSPTYNSPLHF. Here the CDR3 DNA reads TGTGCCAGCAGTTACGACAGCCCCACCTATAATTCACCCCTCCACTTT.

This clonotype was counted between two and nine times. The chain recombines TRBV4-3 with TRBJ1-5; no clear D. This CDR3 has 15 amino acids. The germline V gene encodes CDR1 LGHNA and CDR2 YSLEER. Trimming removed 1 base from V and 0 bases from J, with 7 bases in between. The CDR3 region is CASSQGIYSNQPQHF. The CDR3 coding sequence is TGCGCCAGCAGCCAAGGCATTTATAGCAATCAGCCCCAGCATTTT.